A selection of T cell receptor beta chains follows, all from one sample in a study of T cells in Graves' hyperthyroidism and ophthalmopathy. MiXCR, applied by TCRdb to the multiplex PCR reads, yields one record per CDR3 protein. The sample lists about 350,000 distinct CDR3 sequences; approximately 15% were seen once. Sequenced: blood. The receptors were gathered from a woman in her twenties or thirties with Graves' hyperthyroidism. Both conserved end residues are part of each CDR3. D genes are given only for firm matches. Expanded clones are given a class, and other clones once, few, many or no size at all.

j_gene: TRBJ2-7
v_gene: TRBV11-2
abundance: many
d_gene: TRBD2
CDR3nt: TGTGCCAGCACCCAAGCATCGGAGCGGGGCGAGCAGTACTTC
CDR3aa: CASTQASERGEQYF

j_gene: TRBJ2-7
v_gene: TRBV29-1
abundance: few
d_gene: NA
CDR3nt: TGCAGCGTTGAAGTTCCCGGGACATCCCCCTACGAGCAGTACTTC
CDR3aa: CSVEVPGTSPYEQYF

j_gene: TRBJ2-7
v_gene: TRBV19
abundance: NA
d_gene: TRBD2
CDR3nt: TGTGCCAGTAGTGCCGAACTAGCGGTATCCTACGAGCAGTACTTC
CDR3aa: CASSAELAVSYEQYF

j_gene: TRBJ1-6
v_gene: TRBV2
abundance: many
d_gene: NA
CDR3nt: TGTGCCAGCAGTGCCGGGACGCCGGGGCAGAATTCACCCCTCCACTTT
CDR3aa: CASSAGTPGQNSPLHF

j_gene: TRBJ2-6
v_gene: TRBV28
abundance: many
d_gene: TRBD1
CDR3nt: TGTGCCAGCAGTTCGGGACAGGGATTCTCTGGGGCCAACGTCCTGACTTTC
CDR3aa: CASSSGQGFSGANVLTF

j_gene: TRBJ2-2
v_gene: TRBV5-6
abundance: NA
d_gene: NA
CDR3nt: TGTGCCAGCAGAATTATGGGGGTTGGCACCGGGGAGCTGTTTTTT
CDR3aa: CASRIMGVGTGELFF

j_gene: TRBJ2-6
v_gene: TRBV13
abundance: NA
d_gene: NA
CDR3nt: TGTGCCAGCAGCTGGGGTACCAAAGTCTCTGGGGCCAACGTCCTGACTTTC
CDR3aa: CASSWGTKVSGANVLTF

j_gene: TRBJ2-1
v_gene: TRBV28
abundance: many
d_gene: NA
CDR3nt: TGTGCCAGCAGTTTAAGCCTTCAGAGGACAGCGCTACATGAGCAGTTCTTC
CDR3aa: CASSLSLQRTALHEQFF

j_gene: TRBJ2-1
v_gene: TRBV2
abundance: many
d_gene: TRBD2
CDR3nt: TGTGCCAGCAGTCCAGTTAGTGGGAGGGCTCATGAGCAGTTCTTC
CDR3aa: CASSPVSGRAHEQFF

j_gene: TRBJ1-2
v_gene: TRBV6-1
abundance: many
d_gene: NA
CDR3nt: TGTGCCAGCAGCCACTCCCAGATTACTAACTATGGCTACACCTTC
CDR3aa: CASSHSQITNYGYTF

j_gene: TRBJ2-5
v_gene: TRBV19
abundance: once
d_gene: NA
CDR3nt: TGTGCCAGTAGTATCCGGGCGCCGGGGGAGACCCAGTACTTC
CDR3aa: CASSIRAPGETQYF

j_gene: TRBJ2-5
v_gene: TRBV6-5
abundance: many
d_gene: NA
CDR3nt: TGTGCCAGCAGTTATAGGGCAGGGTTAGAGACCCAGTACTTC
CDR3aa: CASSYRAGLETQYF

j_gene: TRBJ1-3
v_gene: TRBV28
abundance: many
d_gene: NA
CDR3nt: TGTGCCAGCAGTTTAACAGGGTGGGGGAACACCATATATTTT
CDR3aa: CASSLTGWGNTIYF

j_gene: TRBJ1-4
v_gene: TRBV6-1
abundance: NA
d_gene: NA
CDR3nt: TGTGCCAGCAGTGAAAGGAAAGGGGCCCTCAGGACAACTAATGAAAAACTGTTTTTT
CDR3aa: CASSERKGALRTTNEKLFF

j_gene: TRBJ1-5
v_gene: TRBV20-1
abundance: few
d_gene: NA
CDR3nt: TGCAGTGCTCGTCGGGCGGGGGACAATCAGCCCCAGCATTTT
CDR3aa: CSARRAGDNQPQHF

j_gene: TRBJ2-1
v_gene: TRBV28
abundance: NA
d_gene: NA
CDR3nt: TGTGCCAGCAGTTTGAGGATTTATGAGCAGTTCTTC
CDR3aa: CASSLRIYEQFF

j_gene: TRBJ2-7
v_gene: TRBV9
abundance: many
d_gene: NA
CDR3nt: TGTGCCAGCAGCGGGGATCCGCGGTCCTACGAGCAGTACTTC
CDR3aa: CASSGDPRSYEQYF

j_gene: TRBJ2-5
v_gene: TRBV6-5
abundance: many
d_gene: NA
CDR3nt: TGTGCCAGCAGTTACTCTGGGACACAAGAGACCCAGTACTTC
CDR3aa: CASSYSGTQETQYF

j_gene: TRBJ2-3
v_gene: TRBV29-1
abundance: NA
d_gene: NA
CDR3nt: TGCAGCGGTCTCGGGGCAGATACGCAGTATTTT
CDR3aa: CSGLGADTQYF

j_gene: TRBJ2-3
v_gene: TRBV2
abundance: many
d_gene: NA
CDR3nt: TGTGCCAGCATATCCGGGCTAGTGCGCACAGATACGCAGTATTTT
CDR3aa: CASISGLVRTDTQYF

j_gene: TRBJ1-5
v_gene: TRBV6-2/TRBV6-3
abundance: many
d_gene: NA
CDR3nt: TGTGCCAGCAGTAGCCCAGGGCTCAGCAATCAGCCCCAGCATTTT
CDR3aa: CASSSPGLSNQPQHF

j_gene: TRBJ2-2
v_gene: TRBV7-9
abundance: NA
d_gene: NA
CDR3nt: TGTGCCAGCAGCTTCCGGCGGGGGAACACCGGGGAGCTGTTTTTT
CDR3aa: CASSFRRGNTGELFF

j_gene: TRBJ2-1
v_gene: TRBV2
abundance: many
d_gene: NA
CDR3nt: TGTGCCAGCAGTGAAACCGACAATGAGCAGTTCTTC
CDR3aa: CASSETDNEQFF

j_gene: TRBJ2-3
v_gene: TRBV7-9
abundance: many
d_gene: TRBD1
CDR3nt: TGTGCCAGCACCGGCGGACAGGGGTCCGCAGATACGCAGTATTTT
CDR3aa: CASTGGQGSADTQYF

j_gene: TRBJ2-3
v_gene: TRBV7-2
abundance: NA
d_gene: NA
CDR3nt: TGCGCCAGCAGCCAAGTTTGGACATCTCGCACAGATACGCAGTATTTT
CDR3aa: CASSQVWTSRTDTQYF

j_gene: TRBJ2-7
v_gene: TRBV20-1
abundance: NA
d_gene: NA
CDR3nt: TGCAGTGCTAGAGATGGGTTGGGGGGGCAGTACTTC
CDR3aa: CSARDGLGGQYF

j_gene: TRBJ1-2
v_gene: TRBV28
abundance: few
d_gene: TRBD1
CDR3nt: TGTGCCAGCAGTCCCCCACCGCCGGGACAGTACGGCTACACCTTC
CDR3aa: CASSPPPPGQYGYTF

j_gene: TRBJ2-5
v_gene: TRBV7-2
abundance: NA
d_gene: TRBD2
CDR3nt: TGTGCCAGCAGCTTGAGACTAGCGGGGGGGCAAAAGACCCAGTACTTC
CDR3aa: CASSLRLAGGQKTQYF

j_gene: TRBJ1-2
v_gene: TRBV7-8
abundance: many
d_gene: NA
CDR3nt: TGTGCCAGCAGCAAAACGGGGGAGATCCATGGCTACACCTTC
CDR3aa: CASSKTGEIHGYTF

j_gene: TRBJ2-2
v_gene: TRBV5-1
abundance: many
d_gene: NA
CDR3nt: TGCGCCAGCAGCTTGGTTGCTGGTGAACGCACCGGGGAGCTGTTTTTT
CDR3aa: CASSLVAGERTGELFF

j_gene: TRBJ2-3
v_gene: TRBV30
abundance: few
d_gene: NA
CDR3nt: TGTGCCTGGGGCCAAGGCGACAACCCTAGCACAGATACGCAGTATTTT
CDR3aa: CAWGQGDNPSTDTQYF

j_gene: TRBJ2-2
v_gene: TRBV29-1
abundance: few
d_gene: NA
CDR3nt: TGCAGCGTCGCCAAGGCCGTCAACACCGGGGAGCTGTTTTTT
CDR3aa: CSVAKAVNTGELFF

j_gene: TRBJ2-3
v_gene: TRBV29-1
abundance: many
d_gene: TRBD2
CDR3nt: TGCAGCGGACTAGCGGGCACAGATACGCAGTATTTT
CDR3aa: CSGLAGTDTQYF

j_gene: TRBJ1-2
v_gene: TRBV15
abundance: many
d_gene: TRBD1
CDR3nt: TGTGCCACCAGCCAGGACAGGGACGATGGCTACACCTTC
CDR3aa: CATSQDRDDGYTF

j_gene: TRBJ1-1
v_gene: TRBV13
abundance: many
d_gene: TRBD1
CDR3nt: TGTGCCAGCAGCTCCCTGGACAGGGCCGGTGAAGCTTTCTTT
CDR3aa: CASSSLDRAGEAFF

j_gene: TRBJ2-2
v_gene: TRBV11-2
abundance: many
d_gene: NA
CDR3nt: TGTGCCAGCAACGACTTAGTCAACACCGGGGAGCTGTTTTTT
CDR3aa: CASNDLVNTGELFF

j_gene: TRBJ2-1
v_gene: TRBV20-1
abundance: many
d_gene: TRBD2
CDR3nt: TGCAGTGCAGAGCGGGGGGCTAGGGGTATCGGGGATGAGCAGTTCTTC
CDR3aa: CSAERGARGIGDEQFF

j_gene: TRBJ2-3
v_gene: TRBV11-2
abundance: few
d_gene: TRBD2
CDR3nt: TGTGCCAGCAGCAGCTCTTATGGACTAGCGGGAGCCACAGATACGCAGTATTTT
CDR3aa: CASSSSYGLAGATDTQYF

j_gene: TRBJ2-5
v_gene: TRBV12-3/TRBV12-4
abundance: many
d_gene: TRBD1
CDR3nt: TGTGCCAGCAGTTCCACAGGGGGATGGGAGACCCAGTACTTC
CDR3aa: CASSSTGGWETQYF

j_gene: TRBJ2-5
v_gene: TRBV5-1
abundance: once
d_gene: NA
CDR3nt: TGCGCCAGCAGCGCTACGTCGGGTCGCGGAGATACCCAGTACTTC
CDR3aa: CASSATSGRGDTQYF

j_gene: TRBJ2-1
v_gene: TRBV12-3/TRBV12-4
abundance: many
d_gene: TRBD1
CDR3nt: TGTGCCAGCAGTTGGGGACAGCCACGGAATGAGCAGTTCTTC
CDR3aa: CASSWGQPRNEQFF

j_gene: TRBJ2-2
v_gene: TRBV10-3
abundance: many
d_gene: NA
CDR3nt: TGTGCCATCAGACGGTTCGAAGACACCGGGGAGCTGTTTTTT
CDR3aa: CAIRRFEDTGELFF

j_gene: TRBJ2-1
v_gene: TRBV5-5
abundance: NA
d_gene: NA
CDR3nt: TGTGCCAGCAGCTTGGATGGTCGGAACAATGAGCAGTTCTTC
CDR3aa: CASSLDGRNNEQFF

j_gene: TRBJ2-7
v_gene: TRBV2
abundance: many
d_gene: NA
CDR3nt: TGTGCCAGCAGTGAGGCAGGGATCTCCTACGAGCAGTACTTC
CDR3aa: CASSEAGISYEQYF

j_gene: TRBJ2-3
v_gene: TRBV10-3
abundance: few
d_gene: NA
CDR3nt: TGTGCCATCAGTGAGTTCGGAGGGGGAAGCACAGATACGCAGTATTTT
CDR3aa: CAISEFGGGSTDTQYF

j_gene: TRBJ2-6
v_gene: TRBV27
abundance: NA
d_gene: NA
CDR3nt: TGTGCCAGCAGTGTCTCCCTCTCTGCGGCCAACGTCCTGACTTTC
CDR3aa: CASSVSLSAANVLTF

j_gene: TRBJ2-1
v_gene: TRBV12-3/TRBV12-4
abundance: many
d_gene: TRBD1
CDR3nt: TGTGCCAGCAGTATGGACAGGGGCTACAATGAGCAGTTCTTC
CDR3aa: CASSMDRGYNEQFF

j_gene: TRBJ2-5
v_gene: TRBV28
abundance: NA
d_gene: TRBD1
CDR3nt: TGTGCCAGACAGGGGGCGGAGACCCAGTACTTC
CDR3aa: CARQGAETQYF

j_gene: TRBJ2-7
v_gene: TRBV11-2
abundance: many
d_gene: TRBD2
CDR3nt: TGTGCCAGCAGCTTAGATTTGGGAGGGCCGATCTACGAGCAGTACTTC
CDR3aa: CASSLDLGGPIYEQYF

j_gene: TRBJ1-1
v_gene: TRBV29-1
abundance: many
d_gene: NA
CDR3nt: TGCAGCGTTGGGGGACAGAACACTGAAGCTTTCTTT
CDR3aa: CSVGGQNTEAFF

j_gene: TRBJ1-4
v_gene: TRBV2
abundance: many
d_gene: NA
CDR3nt: TGTGCCAGCAGTGCCGGGACATCTAATGAAAAACTGTTTTTT
CDR3aa: CASSAGTSNEKLFF

j_gene: TRBJ1-1
v_gene: TRBV4-1
abundance: NA
d_gene: NA
CDR3nt: TGCGCCAGCAGCCAAGTTGATAGGGAAGCTTTCTTT
CDR3aa: CASSQVDREAFF

j_gene: TRBJ2-3
v_gene: TRBV7-6
abundance: NA
d_gene: TRBD2
CDR3nt: TGTGCCAGCAGCTCGACGGGGGGGGCCCTTACAGATACGCAGTATTTT
CDR3aa: CASSSTGGALTDTQYF

j_gene: TRBJ2-3
v_gene: TRBV6-1
abundance: NA
d_gene: NA
CDR3nt: TGTGCCAGCAGCCCACGGGAGCTCCGCACAGATACGCAGTATTTT
CDR3aa: CASSPRELRTDTQYF

j_gene: TRBJ2-5
v_gene: TRBV7-9
abundance: few
d_gene: NA
CDR3nt: TGTGCCAGCAGTTTTACCCAGGGTGAGGAAGAGACCCAGTACTTC
CDR3aa: CASSFTQGEEETQYF

j_gene: TRBJ1-3
v_gene: TRBV7-2
abundance: NA
d_gene: TRBD1
CDR3nt: TGTGCCAGCAGCGTAGACACAGGGGCTGGAAACACCATATATTTT
CDR3aa: CASSVDTGAGNTIYF

j_gene: TRBJ1-1
v_gene: TRBV19
abundance: few
d_gene: NA
CDR3nt: TGTGCCAGTAGCATTCTAGACACTGAAGCTTTCTTT
CDR3aa: CASSILDTEAFF

j_gene: TRBJ2-2
v_gene: TRBV11-1
abundance: NA
d_gene: TRBD2
CDR3nt: TGTGCCAGCAGCCAGCAGCCGGGACTAGCGTACACCGGGGAGCTGTTTTTT
CDR3aa: CASSQQPGLAYTGELFF

j_gene: TRBJ2-3
v_gene: TRBV7-2
abundance: many
d_gene: TRBD2
CDR3nt: TGTGCCAGCAGCTTAGGCCAGCGGGAGACCACAGATACGCAGTATTTT
CDR3aa: CASSLGQRETTDTQYF